This T cell receptor (beta chain) was identified in a study of T-cell memory formation after mild COVID-19. One entry per CDR3 protein results from TCRdb running MiXCR on the 5' RACE reads. Of about 390,000 distinct CDR3 sequences detected, about 17% appear once; the ten largest clones hold 20% to 25%. Deletions cut 4 bases from V and 1 base from J, with 10 bases between. The germline gives CDR1 SGHTA, CDR2 FQGNSA. This CDR3 has 15 residues. This TCR was sampled from a man aged 18 to 29 who had mild COVID-19 (a few samples of this study predate the infection). Cell type and time point are not known. The sequenced material came from PBMCs or a T cell subset sorted from them (not recorded which). The rearrangement links TRBV7-2 to TRBJ2-2; no clear D. CDR3 DNA sequence: TGTGCCAGCAGCTACGAGACCGGGAACACCGGGGAGCTGTTTTTT. This translates into CASSYETGNTGELFF.